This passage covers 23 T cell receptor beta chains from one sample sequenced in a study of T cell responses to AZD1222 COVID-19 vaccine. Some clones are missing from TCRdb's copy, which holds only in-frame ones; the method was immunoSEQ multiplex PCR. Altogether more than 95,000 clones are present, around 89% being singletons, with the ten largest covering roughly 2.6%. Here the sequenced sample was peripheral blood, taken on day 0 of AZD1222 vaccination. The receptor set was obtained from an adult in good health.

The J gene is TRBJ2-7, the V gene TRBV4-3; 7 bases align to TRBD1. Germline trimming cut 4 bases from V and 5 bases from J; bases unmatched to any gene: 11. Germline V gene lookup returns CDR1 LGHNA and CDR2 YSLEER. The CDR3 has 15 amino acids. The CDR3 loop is CASSRSLGGHHEQYF. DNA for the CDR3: TGCGCCAGCAGCCGGTCACTAGGGGGCCACCACGAGCAGTACTTC.

CDR3 coding DNA: TGTGCCAGCAGTTTAAATCCCGATCAGCCCCAGCATTTT. Translating gives CASSLNPDQPQHF. This rearrangement joins TRBV12-3 or TRBV12-4 to TRBJ1-5, with D uncertain. CDR3 size: 13 residues. Trimming removed 2 bases at V and 5 bases at J, with 7 bases between.

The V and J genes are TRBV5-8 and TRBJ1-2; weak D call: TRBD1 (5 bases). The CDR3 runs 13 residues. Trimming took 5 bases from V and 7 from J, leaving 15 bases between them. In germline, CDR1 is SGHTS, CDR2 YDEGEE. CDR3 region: CASSLMGVGGYTF. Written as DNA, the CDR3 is TGTGCCAGCAGTTTGATGGGGGTTGGTGGCTACACCTTC.

CDR3 region: CASSVNDRPNNEQFF. The CDR3 DNA sequence: TGTGCCAGCAGCGTAAATGACCGACCTAACAATGAGCAGTTCTTC. The chain has TRBV9 and TRBJ2-1, with D hard to call. This CDR3 has 15 residues. With 1 base removed from V and 5 bases from J, the gap between germline ends came to 13 bases. CDR1 is SGDLS and CDR2 is YYNGEE in the germline V gene.

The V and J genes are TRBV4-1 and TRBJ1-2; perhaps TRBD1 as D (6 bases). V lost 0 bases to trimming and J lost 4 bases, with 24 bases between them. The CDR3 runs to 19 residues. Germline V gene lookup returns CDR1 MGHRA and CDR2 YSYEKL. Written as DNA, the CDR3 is TGCGCCAGCAGCCAAGAGGCCCCCATGGGCAGGGGATCTTCCTATGGCTACACCTTC. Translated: CASSQEAPMGRGSSYGYTF.

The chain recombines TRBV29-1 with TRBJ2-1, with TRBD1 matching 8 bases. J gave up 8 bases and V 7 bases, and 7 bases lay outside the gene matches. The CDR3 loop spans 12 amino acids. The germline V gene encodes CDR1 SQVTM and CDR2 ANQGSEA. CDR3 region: CSDSQGAYEQFF. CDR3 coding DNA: TGCAGCGACTCCCAGGGGGCCTATGAGCAGTTCTTC.

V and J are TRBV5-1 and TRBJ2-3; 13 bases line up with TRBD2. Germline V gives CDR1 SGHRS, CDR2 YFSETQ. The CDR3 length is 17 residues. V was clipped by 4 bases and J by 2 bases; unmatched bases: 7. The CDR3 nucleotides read TGCGCCAGCAGCACGGGGACTAGCGGGATTCTCACAGATACGCAGTATTTT. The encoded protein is CASSTGTSGILTDTQYF.

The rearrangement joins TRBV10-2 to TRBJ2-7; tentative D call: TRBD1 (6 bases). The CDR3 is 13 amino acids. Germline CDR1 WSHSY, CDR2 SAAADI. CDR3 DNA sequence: TGCCTCCTAAGTGGGGGCAGGAACTACGAGCAGTACTTC. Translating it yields CLLSGGRNYEQYF.

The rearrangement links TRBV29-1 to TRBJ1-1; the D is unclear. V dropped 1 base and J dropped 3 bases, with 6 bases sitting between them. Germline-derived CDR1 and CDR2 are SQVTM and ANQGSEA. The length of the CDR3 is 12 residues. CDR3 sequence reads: CSVEAGHTEAFF. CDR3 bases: TGCAGCGTTGAAGCGGGTCACACTGAAGCTTTCTTT.

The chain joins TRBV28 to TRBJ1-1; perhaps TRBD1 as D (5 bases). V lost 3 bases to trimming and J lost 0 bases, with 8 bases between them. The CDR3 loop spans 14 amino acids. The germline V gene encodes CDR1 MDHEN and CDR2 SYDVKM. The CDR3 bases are TGTGCCAGCAGTTTGGCACAGGTGAACACTGAAGCTTTCTTT. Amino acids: CASSLAQVNTEAFF.

CDR3 residues: CASSQISGRGEQYF. The CDR3 DNA is TGTGCCAGCAGTCAGATTAGCGGGAGAGGGGAGCAGTACTTC. The rearrangement joins TRBV2 to TRBJ2-7; TRBD2 matches at 9 bases. The CDR3 length is 14 residues. J was trimmed by 7 bases and V by 5 bases; bases with no gene match: 9. The V gene's germline CDR1 is SNHLY and CDR2 FYNNEI. Variable domain in full (rest from reference TRBV2 and TRBJ2-7): EPEVTQTPSHQVTQMGQEVILRCVPISNHLYFYWYRQILGQKVEFLVSFYNNEISEKSEIFDDQFSVERPDGSNFTLKIRSTKLEDSAMYFCASSQISGRGEQYFGPGTRLTVT.

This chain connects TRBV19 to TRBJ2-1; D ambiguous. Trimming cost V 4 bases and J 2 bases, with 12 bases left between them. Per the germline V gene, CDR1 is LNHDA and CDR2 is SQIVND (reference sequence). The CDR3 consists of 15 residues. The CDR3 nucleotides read TGTGCCAGTAGTAAGGCCCCAGGACCCTACAATGAGCAGTTCTTC. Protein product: CASSKAPGPYNEQFF.

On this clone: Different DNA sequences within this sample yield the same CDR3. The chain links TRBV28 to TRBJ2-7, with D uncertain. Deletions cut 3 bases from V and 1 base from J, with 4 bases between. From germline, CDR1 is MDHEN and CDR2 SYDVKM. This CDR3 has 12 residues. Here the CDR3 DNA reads TGTGCCAGCAGTTTGGGGTCCTACGAGCAGTACTTC. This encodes CASSLGSYEQYF.

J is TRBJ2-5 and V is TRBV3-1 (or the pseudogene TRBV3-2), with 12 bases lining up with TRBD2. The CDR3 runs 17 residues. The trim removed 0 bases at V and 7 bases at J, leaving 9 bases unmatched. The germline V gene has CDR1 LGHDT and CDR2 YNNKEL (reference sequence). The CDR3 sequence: CASSQERLAGGLGTQYF. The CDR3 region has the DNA TGTGCCAGCAGCCAAGAGCGGCTAGCGGGGGGGCTCGGGACCCAGTACTTC.

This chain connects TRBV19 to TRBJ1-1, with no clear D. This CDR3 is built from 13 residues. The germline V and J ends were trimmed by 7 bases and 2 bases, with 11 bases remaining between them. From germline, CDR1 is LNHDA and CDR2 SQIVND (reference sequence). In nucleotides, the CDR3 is TGTGCCAGTAACACAGTTGGAAACACTGAAGCTTTCTTT. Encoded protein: CASNTVGNTEAFF.

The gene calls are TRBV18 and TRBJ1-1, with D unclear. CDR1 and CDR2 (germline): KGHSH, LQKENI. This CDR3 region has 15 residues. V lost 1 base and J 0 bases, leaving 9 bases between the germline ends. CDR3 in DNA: TGTGCCAGCTCACCACGGGTTAACCTGAACACTGAAGCTTTCTTT. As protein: CASSPRVNLNTEAFF.

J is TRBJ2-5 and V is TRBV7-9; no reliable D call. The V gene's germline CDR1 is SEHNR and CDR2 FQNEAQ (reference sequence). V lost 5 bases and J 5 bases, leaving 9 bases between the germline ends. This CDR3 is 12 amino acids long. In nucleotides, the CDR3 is TGTGCCAGCAGCCTAAATGGCGAGACCCAGTACTTC. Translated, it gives CASSLNGETQYF.

CDR3 amino acids: CASSHALHGTDEAFF. CDR3 sequence (DNA): TGTGCCAGCAGTCACGCCTTACACGGGACAGACGAAGCTTTCTTT. The chain employs TRBV6-2 or TRBV6-3 and TRBJ1-1; 7 nucleotides agree with TRBD1. CDR3 length equals 15 residues. V shed 5 bases, J shed 8 bases, and the junction held 14 bases outside the gene matches. CDR1 is MNHEY, CDR2 SVGEGT, per germline.

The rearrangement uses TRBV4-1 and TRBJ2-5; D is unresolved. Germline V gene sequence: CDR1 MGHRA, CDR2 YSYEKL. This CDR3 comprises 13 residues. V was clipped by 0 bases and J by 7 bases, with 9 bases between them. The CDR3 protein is CASSQDQWGTQYF. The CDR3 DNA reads TGCGCCAGCAGCCAAGATCAGTGGGGGACCCAGTACTTC.

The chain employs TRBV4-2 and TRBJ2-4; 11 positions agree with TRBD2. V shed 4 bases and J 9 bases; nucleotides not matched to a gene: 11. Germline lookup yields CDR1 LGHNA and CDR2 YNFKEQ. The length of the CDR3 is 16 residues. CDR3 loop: CASSLIAGGPETIQYF. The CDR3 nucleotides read TGTGCCAGCAGCCTCATAGCGGGAGGGCCTGAGACCATTCAGTACTTC.

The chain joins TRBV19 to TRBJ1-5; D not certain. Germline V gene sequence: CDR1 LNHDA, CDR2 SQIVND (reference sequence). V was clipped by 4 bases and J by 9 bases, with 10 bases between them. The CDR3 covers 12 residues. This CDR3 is CASSKDGWPQHF. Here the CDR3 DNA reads TGTGCCAGTAGTAAAGACGGGTGGCCCCAGCATTTT.

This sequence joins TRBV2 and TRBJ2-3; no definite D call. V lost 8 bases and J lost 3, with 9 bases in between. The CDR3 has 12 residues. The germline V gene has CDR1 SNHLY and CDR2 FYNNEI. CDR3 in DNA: TGTGCCAGCCCCCTGGGAACAGATACGCAGTATTTT. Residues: CASPLGTDTQYF. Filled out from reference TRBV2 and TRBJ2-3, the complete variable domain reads EPEVTQTPSHQVTQMGQEVILRCVPISNHLYFYWYRQILGQKVEFLVSFYNNEISEKSEIFDDQFSVERPDGSNFTLKIRSTKLEDSAMYFCASPLGTDTQYFGPGTRLTVL.

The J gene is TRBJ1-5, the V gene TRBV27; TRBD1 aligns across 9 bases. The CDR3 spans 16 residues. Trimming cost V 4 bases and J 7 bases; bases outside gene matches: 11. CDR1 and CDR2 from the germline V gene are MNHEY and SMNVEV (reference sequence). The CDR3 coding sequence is TGTGCCAGCAGTTCGGGGACAGGGCCCCCCCGACAGCCCCAGCATTTT. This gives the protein CASSSGTGPPRQPQHF.